This T cell receptor beta chain was documented in a study of beta chain features in type 1 diabetes. General study points: The cDNA sequencing approach could over-represent high-TCR-expressing cells. The study found moderately but significantly shorter TCRB CDR3s in all four CD4+ subsets of Type 1 diabetes patients. PCR might favor shorter templates, equally in patients and controls.

The authors reverse transcribed all of the isolated RNA, so sequencing captured expressed TCRB transcripts. TCRdb's copy holds only in-frame clones and misses some; the assay was immunoSEQ multiplex PCR. This sample has hundreds of thousands of clones; roughly 13% occur once, and the top ten carry about 0.02%. This clone was seen only a few times. Its specificity is not known. Sequenced input: naive CD4+ T cells from blood. This clonotype was sampled from a man aged 18-30 years with type 1 diabetes.

The CDR3 DNA is TGTGCCAGCAATCTCGCGCAGCGTGGCTACACCTTC. Protein: CASNLAQRGYTF. This chain connects TRBV6-1 to TRBJ1-2; no firm D call. The CDR3 totals 12 residues. Trimming took off 7 bases at V and 7 bases at J, with 13 bases between the two ends. Germline-derived CDR1 and CDR2 are MNHNS and SASEGT.